This T cell receptor beta chain was sequenced in a study of immune cell composition in non-small cell lung cancer. Template was genomic DNA from frozen, unsorted single-cell suspensions. Repertoires were generated with immunoSEQ multiplex PCR, while TCRdb's copy carries only in-frame clones and drops some. This table holds 14,000 to 15,000 clones, roughly two thirds found once. The CDR3 totals 14 residues. Germline V gene sequence: CDR1 LNHDA, CDR2 SQIVND (reference sequence). V was cut by 7 bases and J by 5 bases, with 17 bases left in between. With respect to this clone: Its antigen is currently unknown.

The study, taken as a whole, reports: Tumour TCR-beta clonality was not significantly tied to smoking pack-years. Tumour-associated clones >0.5% occurred in approximately 32% of adenocarcinomas, under 85% of squamous. Lung adenocarcinomas had lower top 10 clone scores and clonality than squamous tumours.

Input material: lung tumor tissue. This rearrangement joins TRBV19 to TRBJ1-2; D is possibly TRBD1 (5 bases). This TCR was sampled from a human donor with non-small cell lung cancer. The CDR3 is CASTRRADMYGYTF. DNA of the CDR3: TGTGCCAGTACCCGTCGGGCGGACATGTATGGCTACACCTTC.